The present T cell receptor beta chain was sequenced within a study of OX40 agonist ivuxolimab in advanced cancers. General study findings and limits: Expanded clones were, on average, more numerous among CD8+ T cells than CD4+. Antigen specificity of clonally expanded peripheral T cells was not established.

Germline CDR1 and CDR2: SEHNR and FQNEAQ (reference sequence). The CDR3 runs 12 residues. The germline V and J ends were trimmed by 3 bases and 6 bases, with 9 bases remaining between them. Remarks on this clone: What it binds is not known.

Generated by immunoSEQ multiplex PCR, the TCRdb table keeps only in-frame clones and is missing some. The sample consists of some 25,000 clones, around 75% of them appearing once. Sampling of blood occurred at baseline, cycle 4 day 1, and cycle 7 day 1. The rearrangement joins TRBV7-9 to TRBJ2-7, with no clear D. The starting material was CD4+ or CD8+ T cells sorted from blood, obtained in a trial of the OX40 agonist ivuxolimab. The clonotype comes from an adult with an advanced solid tumor such as melanoma, head and neck, liver or kidney cancer. The CDR3 region has the DNA TGTGCCAGCAGCTTGGTCCGTGCCGAGCAGTACTTC. This codes for CASSLVRAEQYF.